This TCR beta chain was captured in a study of shared clonotypes between healthy human individuals. Whole-study results and caveats: Among the subsets, naive ones generally showed larger estimated richness than memory ones.

Germline CDR1 is SGHAT and CDR2 is FQDESV (reference sequence). The CDR3 spans 15 residues. V lost 1 base and J 0 bases, leaving 9 bases between the germline ends. In the case of this clone: Its antigen is undetermined.

Per the original methods: Junction-only sequences without quality scores came from ImmunoSEQ, so filtering differed. The assay was immunoSEQ multiplex PCR, and TCRdb's table has in-frame clones only and misses some. V and J calls and clone size come straight from that table; D and trimming were deduced from the DNA. The data hold over a million clones, with around 98% observed a single time. The material sequenced was naive CD4+ T cells sorted from blood. Subset meaning: CD45RA+ positively selected. This chain connects TRBV11-1 to TRBJ1-1; D gene unclear. The TCR originated in a man younger than 40 in good health. The CDR3 nucleotides are TGTGCCAGCAGCTTAGAGCCCATTATGAACACTGAAGCTTTCTTT. Its protein product is CASSLEPIMNTEAFF.